A selection of T cell receptor beta chains follows, all from one sample in a study of shared clonotypes between healthy human individuals. TCRdb's copy holds only in-frame clones and misses some; the assay was immunoSEQ multiplex PCR. The sample lists around 1.9 million clones, about 94% occurring once. The source material was naive CD8+ T cells from PBMCs. These receptors came from a man aged 18-30 years in good health. Some clones in this sample may be carry-over from other donors' samples. Both conserved end residues are part of each CDR3. D genes are given only for firm matches. Clone sizes are given selectively: once, few, many, or a class where the clone is expanded.

size,D,J,V,DNA,CDR3
NA,NA,TRBJ2-7,TRBV5-1,TGCGCCAGCAGCCCTATGGGGGGAAAGTATTTAGACGAGCAGTACTTC,CASSPMGGKYLDEQYF
once,TRBD2,TRBJ2-3,TRBV6-4,TGTGCCAGCAGTGACTCGGAGCGGGAGGGCCCAGATACGCAGTATTTT,CASSDSEREGPDTQYF
NA,TRBD2,TRBJ2-3,TRBV11-2,TGTGCCAGCAGGCGTGGACTAGCGGGAATCATCGATACGCAGTATTTT,CASRRGLAGIIDTQYF
NA,TRBD2,TRBJ2-3,TRBV5-6,TGTGCCAGCAGCTTGGTTGGACTAGCGGGAGCGACAGATACGCAGTATTTT,CASSLVGLAGATDTQYF
NA,NA,TRBJ1-1,TRBV18,TGTGCCAGCTCACAGGTTAGGGGCAGGGGCGGTGAGAACACTGAAGCTTTCTTT,CASSQVRGRGGENTEAFF
NA,NA,TRBJ1-6,TRBV6-5,TGTGCCAGCAGTTCCACAGGGAGGTTCTCACCCCTCCACTTT,CASSSTGRFSPLHF
few,NA,TRBJ2-1,TRBV28,TGTGCCAGCAGTTTACCCCTGGAGGGCTCCTACAATGAGCAGTTCTTC,CASSLPLEGSYNEQFF
NA,NA,TRBJ2-2,TRBV9,TGTGCCAGCAGCGTAGTTGTAGGGGAGCTGTTTTTT,CASSVVVGELFF
NA,NA,TRBJ1-2,TRBV27,TGTGCCAGCAGTCCCCGGGGGGGCAGCTACTATGGCTACACCTTC,CASSPRGGSYYGYTF
NA,NA,TRBJ2-7,TRBV27,TGTGCCAGCAGTGTGGACTTGAAAAGGTCCTACGAGCAGTACTTC,CASSVDLKRSYEQYF
few,NA,TRBJ2-1,TRBV5-1,TGCGCCAGCAGCACATACAATGAGCAGTTCTTC,CASSTYNEQFF
NA,NA,TRBJ1-1,TRBV4-3,TGCGCCAGCAGCCAAGTTAGGAACACTGAAGCTTTCTTT,CASSQVRNTEAFF
NA,NA,TRBJ2-1,TRBV7-9,TGTGCCAGCAGCTTAGGTATATTTGTGGAGCAGTTCTTC,CASSLGIFVEQFF
once,TRBD2,TRBJ2-3,TRBV10-2,TGCGCCAGCAGGGTTCCTAGCGGGTCCAACACAGATACGCAGTATTTT,CASRVPSGSNTDTQYF
NA,TRBD1,TRBJ2-7,TRBV30,TGTGCCTGGAACTCCGGACAGGGATACTCCTACGAGCAGTACTTC,CAWNSGQGYSYEQYF
NA,NA,TRBJ2-1,TRBV5-1,TGCGCCACCACGGGTACCTACAATGAGCAGTTCTTC,CATTGTYNEQFF
once,NA,TRBJ2-4,TRBV28,TGTGCCAGCAGTCTGGACGGAGCCAAAAACATTCAGTACTTC,CASSLDGAKNIQYF
NA,NA,TRBJ1-4,TRBV6-1,TGTGCCAGCAGCGCTGGACGTGTTAAACCCCAAGAACTGTTTTTT,CASSAGRVKPQELFF
NA,TRBD2,TRBJ2-2,TRBV27,TGTGCCAGCAGTTTATTTGCTAGCGGGAGAAAGAACACCGGGGAGCTGTTTTTT,CASSLFASGRKNTGELFF
NA,NA,TRBJ2-1,TRBV18,TGTGCCAGCTCACCAGTCATGGGGGAAACTACCTACAATGAGCAGTTCTTC,CASSPVMGETTYNEQFF
NA,TRBD1,TRBJ2-1,TRBV19,TGTGCCAGTAGTTGGGACAGGGTAGGCTCGCTCGGCAATGAGCAGTTCTTC,CASSWDRVGSLGNEQFF
NA,TRBD1,TRBJ2-3,TRBV4-3,TGCGCCAGCAGCCATTCGACAGGGCCACCCGATACGCAGTATTTT,CASSHSTGPPDTQYF
NA,NA,TRBJ2-3,TRBV27,TGTGCCAGCAGTTTCCTGGGGACAGATACGCAGTATTTT,CASSFLGTDTQYF
NA,NA,TRBJ2-3,TRBV14,TGTGCCAGCAGCCAAGGGCTAGCGGATACGCAGTATTTT,CASSQGLADTQYF
NA,TRBD1,TRBJ2-5,TRBV29-1,TGCAGCGTTGAATGGCGACGGACAGGGAACCAAGAGACCCAGTACTTC,CSVEWRRTGNQETQYF
NA,NA,TRBJ2-3,TRBV6-5,TGTGCCAGCAGGCCCGAAGAGGGAACAGATACGCAGTATTTT,CASRPEEGTDTQYF
NA,TRBD1,TRBJ1-1,TRBV7-9,TGTGCCAGCAGCTTAGTAGTCAGGGGGCCTGAAGCTTTCTTT,CASSLVVRGPEAFF
NA,NA,TRBJ2-3,TRBV7-9,TGTGCCAGCAGCTTAGCACGAGGAGATACGCAGTATTTT,CASSLARGDTQYF
NA,NA,TRBJ2-1,TRBV5-6,TGTGCCAGCAGCTTGGGGGGCCTCAATGAGCAGTTCTTC,CASSLGGLNEQFF
NA,NA,TRBJ1-1,TRBV19,TGTGCCAGTAGTATCCAGGGACGGAACACTGAAGCTTTCTTT,CASSIQGRNTEAFF
NA,NA,TRBJ2-3,TRBV27,TGTGCCAGCAGTGAAGACGACGGAACTAGCACAGATACGCAGTATTTT,CASSEDDGTSTDTQYF
NA,TRBD1,TRBJ2-7,TRBV5-1,TGCGCCAGCAGCTCAGTAGGGACAGGGGGCCCAAGCTCCTACGAGCAGTACTTC,CASSSVGTGGPSSYEQYF
NA,NA,TRBJ2-4,TRBV7-9,TGTGCCAGCCGGCCGAAGGGGGAAGCCAAAAACATTCAGTACTTC,CASRPKGEAKNIQYF
NA,TRBD2,TRBJ2-7,TRBV7-8,TGTGCCAGCAGCCTGGGACTAGCGGGAGCCTCCTACGAGCAGTACTTC,CASSLGLAGASYEQYF
NA,TRBD2,TRBJ2-5,TRBV28,TGTGCCAGCAGTTTTGAGACTAGCGGATACCAAAAGACCCAGTACTTC,CASSFETSGYQKTQYF
once,TRBD2,TRBJ2-1,TRBV6-6,TGTGCCAGCAGTTACAAGGGACTAGCGGACAATGAGCAGTTCTTC,CASSYKGLADNEQFF
NA,NA,TRBJ2-2,TRBV4-3,TGCGCCAGCAGCCAAGAATGGGTGGAAACCGGGGAGCTGTTTTTT,CASSQEWVETGELFF
NA,NA,TRBJ2-7,TRBV7-6,TGTGCCAGCAGCTTAGGGCTAGCGTCCACCTACGAGCAGTACTTC,CASSLGLASTYEQYF
NA,NA,TRBJ2-1,TRBV4-2,TGTGCCAGCAGCCAAGTGTCCTTCAGTCCATACTACAATGAGCAGTTCTTC,CASSQVSFSPYYNEQFF
NA,NA,TRBJ1-4,TRBV7-9,TGTGCCAGCAGCTTGGACAAGGGCAATGAAAAACTGTTTTTT,CASSLDKGNEKLFF
NA,NA,TRBJ1-5,TRBV28,TGTGCCAGCAGTATGGTACGGCCCCAGCATTTT,CASSMVRPQHF
NA,NA,TRBJ2-3,TRBV7-6,TGTGCCAGCAGCCTCTTATCAGATACGCAGTATTTT,CASSLLSDTQYF
NA,NA,TRBJ2-7,TRBV27,TGTGCCAGCAGTTTAACTGCAGCGTTCTACGAGCAGTACTTC,CASSLTAAFYEQYF
NA,NA,TRBJ2-5,TRBV7-7,TGTGCCAGCAGCTCCCCTCCCCAAGAGACCCAGTACTTC,CASSSPPQETQYF
few,NA,TRBJ1-3,TRBV28,TGTGCCGGAGGACAGTCCGGAAACACCATATATTTT,CAGGQSGNTIYF
NA,TRBD1,TRBJ1-1,TRBV6-5,TGTGCCAGCAGTTACTCTCACAGGGGGCTCGCTGAAGCTTTCTTT,CASSYSHRGLAEAFF
NA,NA,TRBJ2-1,TRBV29-1,TGCAGCGTTGCGGGGCCCGTCTCCTACAATGAGCAGTTCTTC,CSVAGPVSYNEQFF
NA,NA,TRBJ1-4,TRBV4-2,TGTGCCAGCAGCCAAGCGGGGGAGGCGAACGAAAAACTGTTTTTT,CASSQAGEANEKLFF
NA,NA,TRBJ2-7,TRBV28,TGTGCCAGCAGTGTAAGCTACGAGCAGTACTTC,CASSVSYEQYF
NA,NA,TRBJ1-2,TRBV29-1,TGCAGCGTTGTTGGGGAGAGGGGTGGCTACACCTTC,CSVVGERGGYTF
NA,TRBD2,TRBJ2-5,TRBV5-8,TGTGCCAGCAGCTCGGGACTAGCGGGAGGGCCAGGAATGTTAGAGACCCAGTACTTC,CASSSGLAGGPGMLETQYF